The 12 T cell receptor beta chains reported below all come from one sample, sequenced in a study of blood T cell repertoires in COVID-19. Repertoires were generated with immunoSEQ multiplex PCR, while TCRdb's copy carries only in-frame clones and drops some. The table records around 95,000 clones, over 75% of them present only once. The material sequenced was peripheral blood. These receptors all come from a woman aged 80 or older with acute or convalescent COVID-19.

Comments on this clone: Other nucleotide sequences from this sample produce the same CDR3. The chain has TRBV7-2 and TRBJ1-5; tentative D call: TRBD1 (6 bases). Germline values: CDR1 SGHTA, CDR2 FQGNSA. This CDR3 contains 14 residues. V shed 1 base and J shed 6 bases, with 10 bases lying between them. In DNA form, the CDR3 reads TGTGCCAGCAGCTTAGGGGGGGGCGGTCAGCCCCAGCATTTT. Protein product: CASSLGGGGQPQHF.

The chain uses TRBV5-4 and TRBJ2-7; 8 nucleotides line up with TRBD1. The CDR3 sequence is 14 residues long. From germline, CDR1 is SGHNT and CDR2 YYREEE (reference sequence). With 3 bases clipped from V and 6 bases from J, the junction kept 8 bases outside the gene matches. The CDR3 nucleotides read TGTGCCAGCAGCTCCCGGACAGGGTTGGGCGAGCAGTACTTC. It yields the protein CASSSRTGLGEQYF.

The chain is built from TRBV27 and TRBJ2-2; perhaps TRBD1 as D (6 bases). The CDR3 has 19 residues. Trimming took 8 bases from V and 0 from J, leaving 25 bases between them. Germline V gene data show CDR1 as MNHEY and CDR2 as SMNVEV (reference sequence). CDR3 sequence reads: CASRPAKTGTIANTGELFF. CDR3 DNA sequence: TGTGCCAGCCGCCCCGCGAAGACAGGAACTATCGCGAACACCGGGGAGCTGTTTTTT.

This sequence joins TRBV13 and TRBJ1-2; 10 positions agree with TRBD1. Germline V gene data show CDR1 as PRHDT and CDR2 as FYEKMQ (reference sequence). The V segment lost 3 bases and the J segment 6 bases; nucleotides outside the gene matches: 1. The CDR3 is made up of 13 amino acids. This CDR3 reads CASSFDRGHGYTF. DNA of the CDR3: TGTGCCAGCAGCTTCGACAGGGGGCATGGCTACACCTTC.

The CDR3 sequence is CASSTREYRTEAFF. Written as DNA, the CDR3 is TGTGCCAGCAGCACCAGGGAATATCGCACTGAAGCTTTCTTT. This chain connects TRBV5-8 to TRBJ1-1; possibly TRBD1 for D (5 bases). The V end was cut by 4 bases, the J end by 4 bases, with 14 bases between. The CDR3 covers 14 residues. Per the germline V gene, CDR1 is SGHTS and CDR2 is YDEGEE. Drawing the rest from reference TRBV5-8 and TRBJ1-1, the complete variable domain is EAGVTQSPTHLIKTRGQQATLRCSPISGHTSVYWYQQALGLGLQFLLWYDEGEERNRGNFPPRFSGRQFPNYSSELNVNALELEDSALYLCASSTREYRTEAFFGQGTRLTVV.

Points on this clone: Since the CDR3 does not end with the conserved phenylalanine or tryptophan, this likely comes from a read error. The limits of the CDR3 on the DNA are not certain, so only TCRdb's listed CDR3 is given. The CDR3 reads CASSKNRDTHY. This chain connects TRBV7-9 to TRBJ1-2; TRBD1 reflects the table's D call only, with no check against the DNA. The CDR3 spans 11 amino acids, including both terminal residues. CDR1 is SEHNR and CDR2 is FQNEAQ in the germline V gene (reference sequence).

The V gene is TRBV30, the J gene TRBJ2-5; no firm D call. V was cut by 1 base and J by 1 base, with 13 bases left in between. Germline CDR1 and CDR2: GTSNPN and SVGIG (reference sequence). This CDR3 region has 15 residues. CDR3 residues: CAWSGKQRAQETQYF. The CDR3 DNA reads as TGTGCCTGGAGTGGAAAACAGAGAGCCCAAGAGACCCAGTACTTC.

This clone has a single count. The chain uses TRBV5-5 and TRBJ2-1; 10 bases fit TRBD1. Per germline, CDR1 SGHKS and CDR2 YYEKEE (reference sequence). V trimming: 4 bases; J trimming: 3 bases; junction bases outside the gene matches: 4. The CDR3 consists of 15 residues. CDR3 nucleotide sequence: TGTGCCAGCAGCCCGACAGGGGGCGTCTACAATGAGCAGTTCTTC. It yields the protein CASSPTGGVYNEQFF.

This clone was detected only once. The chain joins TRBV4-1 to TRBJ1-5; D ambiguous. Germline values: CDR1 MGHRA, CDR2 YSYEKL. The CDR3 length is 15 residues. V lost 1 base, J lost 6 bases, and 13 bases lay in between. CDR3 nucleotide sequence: TGCGCCAGCAGCCAAGCCCCCTCCGTCGGTCAGCCCCAGCATTTT. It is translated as CASSQAPSVGQPQHF.

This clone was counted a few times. The CDR3 bases are TGTGCCAGCAGCTCTACAGGGGGGCTTGAAGCTTTCTTT. Its protein product is CASSSTGGLEAFF. The chain couples TRBV7-2 to TRBJ1-1, with TRBD1 matching 8 bases. The ends lost 4 bases at V and 7 bases at J; junction bases unmatched: 5. Germline V CDR1 and CDR2: SGHTA, FQGNSA. The CDR3 runs 13 residues.

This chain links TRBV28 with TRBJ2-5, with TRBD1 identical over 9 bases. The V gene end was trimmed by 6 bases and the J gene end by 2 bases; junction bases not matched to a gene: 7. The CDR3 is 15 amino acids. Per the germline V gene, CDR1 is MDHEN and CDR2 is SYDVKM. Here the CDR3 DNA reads TGTGCCAGCAGCCATAACAGGGGGCGGCAAGAGACCCAGTACTTC. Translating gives CASSHNRGRQETQYF.

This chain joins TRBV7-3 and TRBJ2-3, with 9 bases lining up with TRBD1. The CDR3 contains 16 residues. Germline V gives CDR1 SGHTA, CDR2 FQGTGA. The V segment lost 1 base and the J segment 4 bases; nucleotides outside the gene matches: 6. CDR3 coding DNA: TGTGCCAGCAGCTTAATGGGACAGGGTCCTTCAGATACGCAGTATTTT. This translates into CASSLMGQGPSDTQYF.